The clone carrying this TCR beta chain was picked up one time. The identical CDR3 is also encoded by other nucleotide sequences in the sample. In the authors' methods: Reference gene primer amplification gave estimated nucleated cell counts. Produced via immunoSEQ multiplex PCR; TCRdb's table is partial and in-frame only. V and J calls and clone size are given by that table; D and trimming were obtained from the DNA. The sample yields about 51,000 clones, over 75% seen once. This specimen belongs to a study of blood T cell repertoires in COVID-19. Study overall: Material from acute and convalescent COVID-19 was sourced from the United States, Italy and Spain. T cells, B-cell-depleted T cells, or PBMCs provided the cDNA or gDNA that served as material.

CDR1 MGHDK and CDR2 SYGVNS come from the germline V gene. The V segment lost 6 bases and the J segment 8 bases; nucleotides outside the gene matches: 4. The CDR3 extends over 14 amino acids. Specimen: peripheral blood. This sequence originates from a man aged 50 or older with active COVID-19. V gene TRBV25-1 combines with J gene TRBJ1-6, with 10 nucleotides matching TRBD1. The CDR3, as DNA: TGTGCCAGCAGCCCGACAGGGGGCGATTCACCCCTCCACTTT. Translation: CASSPTGGDSPLHF. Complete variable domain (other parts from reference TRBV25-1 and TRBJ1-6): EADIYQTPRYLVIGTGKKITLECSQTMGHDKMYWYQQDPGMELHLIHYSYGVNSTEKGDLSSESTVSRIRTEHFPLTLESARPSHTSQYLCASSPTGGDSPLHFGNGTRLTVT.